This TCR beta chain appears in the sequencing data of a study of shared clonotypes between healthy human individuals. With 4 bases removed from V and 3 bases from J, the gap between germline ends came to 20 bases. The CDR3 totals 16 residues. CDR1 and CDR2 from the germline V gene are GTSNPN and SVGIG (reference sequence). For each subset, genomic DNA was distributed in equal portions over several immunoSEQ plates. The assay was immunoSEQ multiplex PCR, and TCRdb's table has in-frame clones only and misses some. The repertoire consists of some 2,000,000 clones, with roughly 95% occurring once and the leading ten covering around 0.13%.

The material sequenced was naive CD4+ T cells sorted from blood. Subset in this sample: CD45RA+ positively selected. The chain combines TRBV30 with TRBJ2-3, with D unclear. The origin of this receptor is a man younger than 35 in good health. The CDR3 nucleotides read TGTGCCTGGACAGGCCGGGCCCTGATAGAAACAGATACGCAGTATTTT. It translates to CAWTGRALIETDTQYF.